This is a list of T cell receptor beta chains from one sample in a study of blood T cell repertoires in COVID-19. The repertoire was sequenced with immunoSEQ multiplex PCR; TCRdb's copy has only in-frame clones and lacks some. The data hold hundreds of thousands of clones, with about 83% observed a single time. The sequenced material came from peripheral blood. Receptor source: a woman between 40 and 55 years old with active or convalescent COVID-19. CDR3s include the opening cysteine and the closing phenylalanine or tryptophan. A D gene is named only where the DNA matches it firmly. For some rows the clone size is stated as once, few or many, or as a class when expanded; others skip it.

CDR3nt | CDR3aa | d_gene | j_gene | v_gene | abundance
TGTGCCTGGAGTCTCCTAGGACTAGCGGGGGGGAATGAGCAGTTCTTC | CAWSLLGLAGGNEQFF | TRBD2 | TRBJ2-1 | TRBV30 | -
TGTGCCAGCCGCACCAGGGGCGAAATGAACACTGAAGCTTTCTTT | CASRTRGEMNTEAFF | - | TRBJ1-1 | TRBV6-5 | -
TGTGCCAGCCGAGGGAGCAATCAGCCCCAGCATTTT | CASRGSNQPQHF | - | TRBJ1-5 | TRBV28 | once
TGTGCCAGCAGTGGGGACAGGGGGATCGGGGAGCAGTTCTTC | CASSGDRGIGEQFF | TRBD1 | TRBJ2-1 | TRBV2 | once
TGTGCCAGCAGCTACGGCGCCGGGACAGCTGATGAAAAACTGTTTTTT | CASSYGAGTADEKLFF | TRBD1 | TRBJ1-4 | TRBV7-9 | -
TGTGCCAGCAGGCAGGATCAGGCCGTTGGAAACACCATATATTTT | CASRQDQAVGNTIYF | - | TRBJ1-3 | TRBV6-5 | -
TGTGCCACATCATCAGGGGGGAGAGAAAAACTGTTTTTT | CATSSGGREKLFF | TRBD1 | TRBJ1-4 | TRBV19 | -
TGCAGCGTTTTAACCCGGGGAGCGAACACTGAAGCTTTCTTT | CSVLTRGANTEAFF | - | TRBJ1-1 | TRBV29-1 | -
TGTGCCAGCAGCCTAACCGCCGGGACAGTAAACACTGAAGCTTTCTTT | CASSLTAGTVNTEAFF | TRBD1 | TRBJ1-1 | TRBV6-2/TRBV6-3 | few
TGTGCCAGCAGCTTGAAGGGGGCCGGACCTTTCTTT | CASSLKGAGPFF | TRBD1 | TRBJ1-1 | TRBV5-4 | -
TGTGCCAGCAGCTTAGTTGGCGGGGGGAGTTATACGCAGTATTTT | CASSLVGGGSYTQYF | TRBD2 | TRBJ2-3 | TRBV11-2 | -
TGTGCCTGGAGTGTACCGCCGGTCTATGGCTACACCTTC | CAWSVPPVYGYTF | - | TRBJ1-2 | TRBV30 | -
TGTGCCAGCAGCTTGGGTGGGGGCACTAGCACAGATACGCAGTATTTT | CASSLGGGTSTDTQYF | - | TRBJ2-3 | TRBV5-4 | -
TGCGCCAGCAGCCAAGATCTACAGGTATCCTCCTACGAGCAGTACTTC | CASSQDLQVSSYEQYF | - | TRBJ2-7 | TRBV4-3 | -
TGTGCCTGGAGTAACTGGGGGCCCTACGAGCAGTACTTC | CAWSNWGPYEQYF | - | TRBJ2-7 | TRBV30 | once
TGTGCCAGTAGTACCTTACCCGGGACAGGGTTTCGTGGCTACACCTTC | CASSTLPGTGFRGYTF | TRBD1 | TRBJ1-2 | TRBV19 | -
TGTGCCAGCACGGAGCGGACAGGGAATTCACCCCTCCACTTT | CASTERTGNSPLHF | TRBD1 | TRBJ1-6 | TRBV28 | -
TGTGCCAGCAGTTTAGCTGGGACTAGCGGATACAATGAGCAGTTCTTC | CASSLAGTSGYNEQFF | TRBD2 | TRBJ2-1 | TRBV27 | -
TGTGCCAGCAGCCCAACAGGTCTAGGTTACAATGAGCAGTTCTTC | CASSPTGLGYNEQFF | - | TRBJ2-1 | TRBV7-3 | -
TGTGCCAGCGAGGGCGGCTACAATGAGCAGTTCTTC | CASEGGYNEQFF | - | TRBJ2-1 | TRBV12-3/TRBV12-4 | -
TGTGCCAGCAGCACAGGGATCCGGAGCAATCAGCCCCAGCATTTT | CASSTGIRSNQPQHF | - | TRBJ1-5 | TRBV11-3 | -
TGTGCCTGCCAAGGCCGGCTAGCGGGGGGGAAAGACGAGCAGTACTTC | CACQGRLAGGKDEQYF | TRBD2 | TRBJ2-7 | TRBV6-4 | -
TGTGCCACCAGCCACCGGGACAGGGTTTATGGCTACACCTTC | CATSHRDRVYGYTF | TRBD1 | TRBJ1-2 | TRBV15 | -
TGTGCCACCAGTGATCTATACAATGAGCAGTTCTTC | CATSDLYNEQFF | - | TRBJ2-1 | TRBV24-1 | once
TGTGCCAGCAGCGGAGGTGGGCTAGCGGCCTACAATGAGCAGTTCTTC | CASSGGGLAAYNEQFF | TRBD2 | TRBJ2-1 | TRBV28 | -
TGTGCCAGCAGTGAACCGCAGTTGTACTATGGCTACACCTTC | CASSEPQLYYGYTF | - | TRBJ1-2 | TRBV2 | -
TGTGCCAGCAGTTCTTCCCGGACAACAGGGGGCGGCGAGCAGTACTTC | CASSSSRTTGGGEQYF | TRBD1 | TRBJ2-7 | TRBV27 | -
TGTGCCAGTAGCGATTCGGGGACAAATAATTCACCCCTCCACTTT | CASSDSGTNNSPLHF | - | TRBJ1-6 | TRBV11-3 | -
TGTGCCAGCAGTGAAACTCTAAACGAGCAGTACTTC | CASSETLNEQYF | - | TRBJ2-7 | TRBV6-1 | -
TGTGCCAGCAGCTTGAACAGTGTTCTGCAAACTAATGAAAAACTGTTTTTT | CASSLNSVLQTNEKLFF | - | TRBJ1-4 | TRBV5-5 | -
TGTGCCAGCAGTCCCCTGAAGCGGGGTCATACTGAAGCTTTCTTT | CASSPLKRGHTEAFF | - | TRBJ1-1 | TRBV27 | -
TGTGCCAGCAGCTTAGGGTCCCCCAGTTGGGACAGGGTTTATTTT | CASSLGSPSWDRVYF | TRBD1 | TRBJ2-3 | TRBV7-3 | -
TGTGCCAGTAGTCCTCGGGACAGGGGGCACCATACGCAGTATTTT | CASSPRDRGHHTQYF | TRBD1 | TRBJ2-3 | TRBV19 | -
TGTGCCTGGAGTGTATCGAAAACGGTCAGGGCTTTCTTT | CAWSVSKTVRAFF | - | TRBJ1-1 | TRBV30 | -
TGTGCCAGTAGCGCGCAAGCGGGGTTCACAGATACGCAGTATTTT | CASSAQAGFTDTQYF | TRBD2 | TRBJ2-3 | TRBV19 | -
TGTGCCAGTAGTAGGACAGGGAGCTCCTACGAGCAGTACTTC | CASSRTGSSYEQYF | TRBD1 | TRBJ2-7 | TRBV19 | many
TGTGCCAGCACCTCAAAGACAGTCCAGCGCTCCTATAATTCACCCCTCCACTTT | CASTSKTVQRSYNSPLHF | - | TRBJ1-6 | TRBV3-1/TRBV3-2 | -
TGTGCCAGCAAGGGGCAGGGCGGTTCCTACGAGCAGTACTTC | CASKGQGGSYEQYF | - | TRBJ2-7 | TRBV2 | few
TGTGCCAGCAGCTCCGGACTAAGTGGGGGTACGCAGTATTTT | CASSSGLSGGTQYF | - | TRBJ2-3 | TRBV7-3 | many
TGTGCCAGCAGTCGTGGGGGGGGCTCCTACGAGCAGTACTTC | CASSRGGGSYEQYF | TRBD2 | TRBJ2-7 | TRBV27 | -
TGTGCCAGCAGCCCGATTTTGGACACGTACGAGCAGTACTTC | CASSPILDTYEQYF | - | TRBJ2-7 | TRBV11-3 | -
TGTGCCAGTAGCGAGACAGGGGGCGCGTCGACAGCTTTCTTT | CASSETGGASTAFF | TRBD1 | TRBJ1-1 | TRBV19 | -
TGTGCCAGCTGGGGGGGGACCGCCTACGAGCAGTACTTC | CASWGGTAYEQYF | TRBD2 | TRBJ2-7 | TRBV6-5 | -
TGTGCCACAACGGGGGGCTTCGGCAATGAGCAGTTCTTC | CATTGGFGNEQFF | - | TRBJ2-1 | TRBV6-5 | -
TGTGCCAGCAGCTTAGGGGCGATGAACACTGAAGCTTTCTTT | CASSLGAMNTEAFF | - | TRBJ1-1 | TRBV7-9 | -
TGTGCCAGCAGTTCCCGGGACAGGGAAAGATACACCTTC | CASSSRDRERYTF | TRBD1 | TRBJ1-2 | TRBV28 | -
TGTGCCAGCAGTTACCGTCACGGACTAGCGGGGGTTGGTGAGCAGTACTTC | CASSYRHGLAGVGEQYF | TRBD2 | TRBJ2-7 | TRBV6-2/TRBV6-3 | -
TGTGCCAGCAGTGCAGGGGGCGGCTCTGGGGCCAACGTCCTGACTTTC | CASSAGGGSGANVLTF | TRBD1 | TRBJ2-6 | TRBV7-9 | -
TGTGCCAGCAGCCAAGAGTCGGGGACAGACGAGCAGTTCTTC | CASSQESGTDEQFF | TRBD1 | TRBJ2-1 | TRBV4-2 | -
TGTGCCAGCAGCTCCCGTGGAGGGGCTCAGAGGGCTTTCTTT | CASSSRGGAQRAFF | - | TRBJ1-1 | TRBV7-2 | -
TGTGCCAGCAGTTTATTCCCCTACTCTGGAAACACCATATATTTT | CASSLFPYSGNTIYF | - | TRBJ1-3 | TRBV28 | -
TGCGCCAGCAGCCATACAGGAACTAATGAAAAACTGTTTTTT | CASSHTGTNEKLFF | - | TRBJ1-4 | TRBV4-1 | -
TGTGCCAGCAGGACCGAGGTAAATGAGCAGTTCTTC | CASRTEVNEQFF | - | TRBJ2-1 | TRBV12-3/TRBV12-4 | -
TGTGCCAGCAGTTCCTACGGGCTAGCGGGATTACTATACGAGCAGTACTTC | CASSSYGLAGLLYEQYF | TRBD2 | TRBJ2-7 | TRBV28 | once
TGCGCCAGCAGTGATTATGGGGGCCCAGAGACCCAGTACTTC | CASSDYGGPETQYF | - | TRBJ2-5 | TRBV10-2 | -
TGTGCCAGCAGCTTTGGGCCCGCAACTAATGAAAAACTGTTTTTT | CASSFGPATNEKLFF | - | TRBJ1-4 | TRBV5-4 | -
TGTGCCAGTAGTATGGGACTAGCCAAATCCAATGAGCAGTTCTTC | CASSMGLAKSNEQFF | TRBD2 | TRBJ2-1 | TRBV19 | few
TGTGCCAGCAGCTCGCGGACAGGGGGCATGAGCTCTGGAAACACCATATATTTT | CASSSRTGGMSSGNTIYF | TRBD1 | TRBJ1-3 | TRBV9 | few
TGTGCCAGCAGTTTCGGGGGACCCAGAGGTGTCAATGAGCAGTTCTTC | CASSFGGPRGVNEQFF | - | TRBJ2-1 | TRBV27 | few